Given below is one T cell receptor beta chain in context. What it recognizes is unknown. CD8+ and CD4+ T cells from blood underwent TCR beta sequencing. Reverse transcription of about 0.5 to 1 ug RNA used random hexamers. TCRdb processed the immunoSEQ multiplex PCR reads anew with MiXCR; each CDR3 protein has one entry. Here the sample spans 80,000 to 95,000 distinct CDR3 sequences, roughly 94% being singletons. Trimming cost V 0 bases and J 5 bases, with 8 bases left between them. Germline-derived CDR1 and CDR2 are GTSNPN and SVGIG (reference sequence). This CDR3 region has 13 residues. The sample is drawn from a study of CD8 T cells in Susac syndrome. Study summary: At the time their blood was drawn, patients with Susac syndrome were either therapy-naive, on corticosteroids (with some of them also receiving intravenous immunoglobulin), or on intravenous immunoglobulin alone. Study-level points and caveats: Clonal expansion was present among Susac CD8+ cells. This expansion reached its peak in TEMRA cells and in active patients.

This chain joins TRBV30 and TRBJ1-5; no clear D. Specimen: CD8+ T cells from PBMCs. The origin of this receptor is a human donor with Susac syndrome. The DNA for the CDR3 is TGTGCCTGGAGTGTACTCCGGGATCAGCCCCAGCATTTT. Translated: CAWSVLRDQPQHF.